This T cell receptor (beta chain) was sequenced for a study of blood T cells in healthy people across ages. About the research overall: Per every two T cells, about one barcoded beta molecule was captured by template switching. Study conclusions and caveats: When set beside aged donors, long-lived donors presented more naive CD4+ cells and higher diversity.

In this sample, this clonotype turned up a few times. Its specificity is unknown. For the second PCR, which ran for about 6 to 11 cycles, a sample-barcoded 5' primer and a J-beta primer mix were used. TCRdb re-analysed the 5' RACE reads in MiXCR, keeping a single row per CDR3 protein. The profile shows more than 700,000 distinct CDR3 sequences, around 50% of them singletons. The sample consisted of blood. This clonotype was sampled from a man older than 75 in good health.

CDR3 sequence: CASSLLRTAPYEQYF. Written as DNA, the CDR3 is TGTGCCAGCAGCTTACTAAGGACAGCTCCCTACGAGCAGTACTTC. The chain employs TRBV7-8 and TRBJ2-7; a weak D match, TRBD1 (6 bases). The length of the CDR3 is 15 residues. V lost 2 bases, J lost 2 bases, and 13 bases lay in between. Looked up from germline, CDR1 is SGHVS and CDR2 is FQNEAQ.